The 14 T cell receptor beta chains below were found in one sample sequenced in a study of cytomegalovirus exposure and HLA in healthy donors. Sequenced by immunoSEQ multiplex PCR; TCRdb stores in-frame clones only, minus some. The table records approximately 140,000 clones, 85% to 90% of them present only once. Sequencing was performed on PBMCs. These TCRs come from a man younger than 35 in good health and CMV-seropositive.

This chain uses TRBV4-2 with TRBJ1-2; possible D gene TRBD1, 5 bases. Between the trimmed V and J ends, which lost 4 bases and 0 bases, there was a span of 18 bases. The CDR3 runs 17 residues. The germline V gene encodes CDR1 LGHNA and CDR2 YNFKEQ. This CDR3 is CASSRYMGRGSNYGYTF. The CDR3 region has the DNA TGTGCCAGCAGCCGCTACATGGGCCGGGGGTCTAACTATGGCTACACCTTC.

The chain's CDR3 is CASSVGSSGNTIYF. The CDR3, as DNA: TGTGCCAGCAGTGTCGGGAGTTCTGGAAACACCATATATTTT. The rearrangement links TRBV6-1 to TRBJ1-3; D unclear. This CDR3 has 14 amino acids. Germline-derived CDR1 and CDR2 are MNHNS and SASEGT. V gave up 4 bases and J gave up 1 base, with 8 bases separating them.

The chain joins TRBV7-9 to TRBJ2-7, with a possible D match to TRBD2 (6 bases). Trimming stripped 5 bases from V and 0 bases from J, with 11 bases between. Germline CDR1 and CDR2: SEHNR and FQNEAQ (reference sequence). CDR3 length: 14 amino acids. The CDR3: CASSTTGSSYEQYF. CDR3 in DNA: TGTGCCAGCAGCACAACCGGGAGCTCCTACGAGCAGTACTTC.

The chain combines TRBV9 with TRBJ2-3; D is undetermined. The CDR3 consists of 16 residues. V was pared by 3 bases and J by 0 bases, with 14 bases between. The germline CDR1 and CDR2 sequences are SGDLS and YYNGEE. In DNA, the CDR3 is TGTGCCAGCAGCGCTCTAGGTGGAACTAGCACAGATACGCAGTATTTT. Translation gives CASSALGGTSTDTQYF.

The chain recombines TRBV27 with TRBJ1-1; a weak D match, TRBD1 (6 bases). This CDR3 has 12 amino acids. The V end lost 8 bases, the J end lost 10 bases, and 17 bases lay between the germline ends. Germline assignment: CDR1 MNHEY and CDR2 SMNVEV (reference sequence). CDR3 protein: CASGLQGQRAFF. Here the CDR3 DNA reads TGTGCCAGCGGATTACAGGGTCAACGAGCTTTCTTT.

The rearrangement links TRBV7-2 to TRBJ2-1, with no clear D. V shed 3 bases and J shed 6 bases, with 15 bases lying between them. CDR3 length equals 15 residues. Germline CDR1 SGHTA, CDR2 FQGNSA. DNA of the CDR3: TGTGCCAGCAGCTTTCCCCCCCCTATGATCAATGAGCAGTTCTTC. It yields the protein CASSFPPPMINEQFF.

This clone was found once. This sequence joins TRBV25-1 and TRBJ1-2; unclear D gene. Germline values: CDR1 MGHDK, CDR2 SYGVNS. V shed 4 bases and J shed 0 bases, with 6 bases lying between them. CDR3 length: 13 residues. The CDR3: CASSALTNYGYTF. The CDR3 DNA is TGTGCCAGCAGTGCCCTAACTAACTATGGCTACACCTTC.

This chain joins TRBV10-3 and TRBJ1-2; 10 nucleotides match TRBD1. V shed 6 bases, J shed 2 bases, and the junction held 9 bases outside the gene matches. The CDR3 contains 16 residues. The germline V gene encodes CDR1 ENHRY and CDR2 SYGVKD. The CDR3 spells CAISSTGTGENYGYTF. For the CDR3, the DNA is TGTGCCATCAGCTCCACCGGGACAGGGGAGAACTATGGCTACACCTTC.

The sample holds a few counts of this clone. The CDR3: CASLLSGHYQETQYF. The CDR3 coding sequence is TGTGCCAGCCTGCTTAGTGGACACTACCAAGAGACCCAGTACTTC. This sequence joins TRBV6-1 and TRBJ2-5, with D maybe TRBD1 (5 bases). The CDR3 spans 15 residues. CDR1 is MNHNS and CDR2 is SASEGT in the germline V gene. V lost 8 bases, J lost 0 bases, and 16 bases lay in between.

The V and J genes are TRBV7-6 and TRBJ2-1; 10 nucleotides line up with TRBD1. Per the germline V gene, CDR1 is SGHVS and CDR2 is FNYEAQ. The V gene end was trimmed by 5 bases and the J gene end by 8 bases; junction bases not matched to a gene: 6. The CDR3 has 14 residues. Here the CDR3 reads CASSPRDRGDEQFF. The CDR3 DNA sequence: TGTGCCAGCAGCCCCCGGGACAGGGGCGATGAGCAGTTCTTC.

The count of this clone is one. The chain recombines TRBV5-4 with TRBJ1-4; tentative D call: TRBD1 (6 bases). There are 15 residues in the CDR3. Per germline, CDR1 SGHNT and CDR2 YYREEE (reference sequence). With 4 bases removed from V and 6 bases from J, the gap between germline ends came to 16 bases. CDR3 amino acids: CASSHGGAGDEKLFF. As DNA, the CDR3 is TGTGCCAGCAGCCACGGTGGGGCAGGGGATGAAAAACTGTTTTTT. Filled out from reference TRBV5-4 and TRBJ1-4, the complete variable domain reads ETGVTQSPTHLIKTRGQQVTLRCSSQSGHNTVSWYQQALGQGPQFIFQYYREEENGRGNFPPRFSGLQFPNYSSELNVNALELDDSALYLCASSHGGAGDEKLFFGSGTQLSVL.

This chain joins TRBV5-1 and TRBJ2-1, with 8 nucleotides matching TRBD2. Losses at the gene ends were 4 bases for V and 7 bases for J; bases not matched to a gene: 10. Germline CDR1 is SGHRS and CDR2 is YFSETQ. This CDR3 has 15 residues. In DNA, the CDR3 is TGCGCCAGCAGCCCCGGGGGGGGGCCGGGGAATGAGCAGTTCTTC. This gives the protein CASSPGGGPGNEQFF.

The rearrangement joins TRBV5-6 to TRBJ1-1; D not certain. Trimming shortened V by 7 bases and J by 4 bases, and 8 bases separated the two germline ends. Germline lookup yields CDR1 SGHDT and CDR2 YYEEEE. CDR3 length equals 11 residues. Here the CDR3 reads CASQLGTEAFF. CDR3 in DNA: TGTGCCAGCCAGCTAGGCACTGAAGCTTTCTTT.

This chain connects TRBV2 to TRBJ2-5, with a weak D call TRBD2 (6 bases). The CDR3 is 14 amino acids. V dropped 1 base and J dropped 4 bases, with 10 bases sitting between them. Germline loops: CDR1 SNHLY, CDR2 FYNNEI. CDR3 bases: TGTGCCAGCAGTGAAGAAGGGAGGTCAGAGACCCAGTACTTC. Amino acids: CASSEEGRSETQYF. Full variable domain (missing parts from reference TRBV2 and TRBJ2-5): EPEVTQTPSHQVTQMGQEVILRCVPISNHLYFYWYRQILGQKVEFLVSFYNNEISEKSEIFDDQFSVERPDGSNFTLKIRSTKLEDSAMYFCASSEEGRSETQYFGPGTRLLVL.